This TCR beta chain is from a study of siplizumab effects on memory and regulatory T cells. CDR1 and CDR2 (germline): SEHNR, FQNEAQ (reference sequence). The CDR3 runs to 12 residues. The V and J ends lost 3 bases and 6 bases respectively, with 8 bases between them. About this clone itself: What it recognizes is unknown.

Points from the study as a whole: Contribution to the alloresponse seemed major for naive T cells, which also seemed more diverse than memory cells. No functional test confirmed suppression by proliferating siplizumab-culture Tregs.

For every sample, about 10^5 TCR templates were assayed. The data were produced by immunoSEQ multiplex PCR, yet TCRdb's version contains in-frame clones alone and is incomplete. This table holds about 56,000 clones, around 97% found once. The sequenced sample consisted of naive CD8+ T cells sorted from blood. This chain joins TRBV7-9 and TRBJ1-1; D gene ambiguous. The sequence came from a human donor in good health. CDR3 in amino acids: CASSFSVPEAFF. The DNA of the CDR3 is TGTGCCAGCAGCTTTTCAGTTCCTGAAGCTTTCTTT.